This TCR beta chain stems from a study of T cells in Graves' hyperthyroidism and ophthalmopathy. Patients showing uncontrolled infection, other autoimmune disease, pregnancy or lactation were ineligible. About 10 ml fresh peripheral blood yielded the PBMCs. This clonotype was seen at least ten times. The investigators amplified TCR beta CDR3 regions from RNA transcripts. TCR CDR3 regions were first amplified by RT-PCR with HTBI primers. Via MiXCR, TCRdb re-called the multiplex PCR reads, giving one row per CDR3 protein. This table has around 420,000 distinct CDR3 sequences, roughly 15% appearing once. The V and J ends lost 5 bases and 2 bases, in that order; junction bases with no gene match: 4. The length of the CDR3 is 15 residues. Germline-derived CDR1 and CDR2 are DFQATT and SNEGSKA (reference sequence).

What was sequenced was blood. The sequence derives from a woman younger than 35 with Graves' hyperthyroidism. This chain joins TRBV20-1 and TRBJ2-3, with TRBD2 matching over 13 bases. CDR3 region: CSALGLAGDTDTQYF. The CDR3 DNA follows: TGCAGTGCTCTAGGACTAGCGGGGGACACAGATACGCAGTATTTT.